A single sample gave rise to the 18 T cell receptor beta chains below, sequenced in a study of T-cell memory formation after mild COVID-19. TCRdb re-analysed the 5' RACE reads in MiXCR, keeping a single row per CDR3 protein. The sample has about 90,000 distinct CDR3 sequences, about 12% seen once. The sequencing input was PBMCs or a T cell subset sorted from them (not recorded which). Receptors were obtained from an adult woman who had mild COVID-19 (a few samples of this study predate the infection). Cell type and time point are not known.

The chain joins TRBV5-1 to TRBJ2-7, with TRBD2 matching over 10 bases. This CDR3 region has 16 residues. The germline V gene encodes CDR1 SGHRS and CDR2 YFSETQ. J lost 3 bases, V lost 1 base, and 7 bases had no gene match. The CDR3 is CASSLTSGTGGYEQYF. CDR3 sequence (DNA): TGCGCCAGCAGCTTGACTAGCGGGACCGGGGGCTACGAGCAGTACTTC.

This sequence joins TRBV13 and TRBJ2-7, with no clear D. Germline V CDR1 and CDR2: PRHDT, FYEKMQ (reference sequence). The CDR3 sequence is 14 residues long. The V end lost 0 bases, the J end lost 7 bases, and 13 bases lay between the germline ends. CDR3 coding DNA: TGTGCCAGCAGCTTAGGGGCCTTTCTTGGTGAGCAGTACTTC. Translated, it gives CASSLGAFLGEQYF.

This clonotype has only a few counts. The rearrangement links TRBV12-3 or TRBV12-4 to TRBJ1-1; D possibly corresponds to TRBD1 (5 bases). The CDR3 runs to 14 residues. V lost 5 bases and J 1 base, leaving 11 bases between the germline ends. The CDR3 coding sequence is TGTGCCAGCAGTCTGGGACGATCGAACACTGAAGCTTTCTTT. Translated, it gives CASSLGRSNTEAFF.

Of note for this clonotype: An end of the junction does not agree with germline; a read error may underlie this. This rearrangement joins TRBV14 to TRBJ2-5; 11 bases are a match to TRBD2. Germline assignment: CDR1 SGHDN and CDR2 FVKESK. The CDR3 extends over 16 amino acids. The CDR3 sequence: CASSQRLAGKQETKYF. CDR3 DNA: TGTGCCAGCAGCCAAAGACTAGCGGGGAAACAAGAGACCAAGTACTTC.

This clonotype has only a few counts. This sequence joins TRBV11-2 and TRBJ2-1, with 7 bases matching TRBD2. J gave up 8 bases and V 1 base, and 8 bases lay outside the gene matches. This CDR3 has 15 amino acids. The germline gives CDR1 SGHAT, CDR2 FQNNGV. This CDR3 is CASSLGGRALDEQFF. The DNA for the CDR3 is TGTGCCAGCAGCTTAGGAGGGAGGGCCCTCGATGAGCAGTTCTTC.

This clonotype was counted a few times. The chain combines TRBV4-3 with TRBJ2-3, with D tentatively TRBD1 (6 bases). The length of the CDR3 is 16 residues. The ends were cut back, 1 base at V and 4 bases at J, with 15 bases in the middle. Germline V gene sequence: CDR1 LGHNA, CDR2 YSLEER. Here the CDR3 reads CASSQGGWGQADTQYF. In DNA, the CDR3 is TGCGCCAGCAGCCAAGGGGGGTGGGGGCAGGCAGATACGCAGTATTTT.

Only a few counts were recorded for this clonotype. The rearrangement joins TRBV5-4 to TRBJ2-3, with a tentative D call TRBD1 (5 bases). The ends were cut back, 4 bases at V and 2 bases at J, with 20 bases in the middle. The germline CDR1 and CDR2 sequences are SGHNT and YYREEE (reference sequence). CDR3 length: 17 residues. This CDR3 is CASSRTSLTEFTDTQYF. The CDR3 nucleotides are TGTGCCAGCAGCCGTACCAGTCTGACAGAATTCACAGATACGCAGTATTTT. The full variable domain, completed using reference TRBV5-4 and TRBJ2-3, is ETGVTQSPTHLIKTRGQQVTLRCSSQSGHNTVSWYQQALGQGPQFIFQYYREEENGRGNFPPRFSGLQFPNYSSELNVNALELDDSALYLCASSRTSLTEFTDTQYFGPGTRLTVL.

In this sample, this clonotype turned up a few times. V and J are TRBV7-6 and TRBJ2-5; TRBD2 matches at 11 bases. Trimming cost V 2 bases and J 0 bases; bases outside gene matches: 2. CDR1 and CDR2 (germline): SGHVS, FNYEAQ. The length of the CDR3 is 16 residues. The CDR3 nucleotides are TGTGCCAGCAGCTTAACTAGCGGGGGACACCAAGAGACCCAGTACTTC. Protein sequence: CASSLTSGGHQETQYF. Together with reference TRBV7-6 and TRBJ2-5, the CDR3 gives the full variable domain: GAGVSQSPRYKVTKRGQDVALRCDPISGHVSLYWYRQALGQGPEFLTYFNYEAQQDKSGLPNDRFSAERPEGSISTLTIQRTEQRDSAMYRCASSLTSGGHQETQYFGPGTRLLVL.

V usage is TRBV2 and J usage is TRBJ1-1, with D unresolved. V dropped 4 bases and J dropped 0 bases, with 12 bases sitting between them. The CDR3 loop spans 15 amino acids. Germline V CDR1 and CDR2: SNHLY, FYNNEI. This chain's CDR3 is CASSGREGLNTEAFF. CDR3 DNA sequence: TGTGCCAGCAGTGGAAGGGAGGGCCTGAACACTGAAGCTTTCTTT.

This clonotype showed up many times. V and J are TRBV5-1 and TRBJ2-1; no clear D gene. Trimming took 1 base from V and 0 from J, leaving 11 bases between them. Germline values: CDR1 SGHRS, CDR2 YFSETQ. This CDR3 contains 16 residues. Written as DNA, the CDR3 is TGCGCCAGCAGCTTGACAGCACAGAGCTCCTACAATGAGCAGTTCTTC. It encodes CASSLTAQSSYNEQFF.

This clonotype was observed a handful of times. This chain uses TRBV7-9 with TRBJ2-7; D is perhaps TRBD2 (5 bases). The CDR3 covers 12 residues. Germline V gene data show CDR1 as SEHNR and CDR2 as FQNEAQ (reference sequence). The V end lost 8 bases, the J end lost 2 bases, and 10 bases lay between the germline ends. The CDR3 DNA is TGTGCCAGCTCTTGGGAGACCTACGAGCAGTACTTC. Its translation: CASSWETYEQYF.

This clonotype was counted a few times. V and J are TRBV6-5 and TRBJ2-2; D is uncertain. V lost 8 bases and J 3 bases, leaving 13 bases between the germline ends. CDR1 is MNHEY, CDR2 SVGAGI, per germline. The CDR3 sequence is 14 residues long. CDR3 sequence (DNA): TGTGCCAGCCATTTCGACCGCTACACCGGGGAGCTGTTTTTT. It codes for CASHFDRYTGELFF.

V usage is TRBV11-2 and J usage is TRBJ2-3; D might be TRBD2 (5 bases). Germline V gene lookup returns CDR1 SGHAT and CDR2 FQNNGV. Trimming pared 3 bases from V and 4 bases from J, leaving 14 bases between. The CDR3 runs 15 residues. The CDR3 DNA reads TGTGCCAGCAGCTTTTTCTCGGGGAGTGCAGATACGCAGTATTTT. Protein product: CASSFFSGSADTQYF. The whole variable domain, filled in from reference TRBV11-2 and TRBJ2-3, reads EAGVAQSPRYKIIEKRQSVAFWCNPISGHATLYWYQQILGQGPKLLIQFQNNGVVDDSQLPKDRFSAERLKGVDSTLKIQPAKLEDSAVYLCASSFFSGSADTQYFGPGTRLTVL.

The chain is built from TRBV7-9 and TRBJ2-3; D remains ambiguous. The length of the CDR3 is 13 residues. Germline assignment: CDR1 SEHNR and CDR2 FQNEAQ (reference sequence). Between the trimmed V and J ends, which lost 5 bases and 2 bases, there was a span of 8 bases. CDR3 amino acids: CASSVDHTDTQYF. The CDR3 bases are TGTGCCAGCAGCGTGGACCACACAGATACGCAGTATTTT. Full variable domain (rest looked up from reference TRBV7-9 and TRBJ2-3): DTGVSQNPRHKITKRGQNVTFRCDPISEHNRLYWYRQTLGQGPEFLTYFQNEAQLEKSRLLSDRFSAERPKGSFSTLEIQRTEQGDSAMYLCASSVDHTDTQYFGPGTRLTVL.

The CDR3 is CSATTEGPTEKLFF. CDR3 coding DNA: TGCAGTGCTACCACAGAGGGGCCCACTGAAAAACTGTTTTTT. This chain uses TRBV20-1 with TRBJ1-4; D possibly corresponds to TRBD1 (5 bases). V was cut by 4 bases and J by 7 bases, with 16 bases left in between. CDR1 is DFQATT and CDR2 is SNEGSKA in the germline V gene (reference sequence). This CDR3 has 14 amino acids.

This clonotype was seen a few times. This rearrangement joins TRBV7-9 to TRBJ1-5; TRBD1 aligns across 8 bases. Germline V gene lookup returns CDR1 SEHNR and CDR2 FQNEAQ (reference sequence). J was trimmed by 0 bases and V by 4 bases; bases with no gene match: 5. This CDR3 comprises 16 residues. The DNA for the CDR3 is TGTGCCAGCAGCTCCGGGACAGGAAATAGCAATCAGCCCCAGCATTTT. Encoded protein: CASSSGTGNSNQPQHF.

In this sample, this clonotype turned up a few times. V gene TRBV6-5 combines with J gene TRBJ2-5; weak D call: TRBD2 (5 bases). This CDR3 is 14 amino acids long. CDR1 and CDR2 (germline): MNHEY, SVGAGI. Trimming shortened V by 6 bases and J by 3 bases, and 14 bases separated the two germline ends. The CDR3 nucleotides read TGTGCCAGCAGCAGACCTCACGGGGAAGAGACCCAGTACTTC. Its protein product is CASSRPHGEETQYF.

This clonotype has ten or more counts. The chain has TRBV12-3 or TRBV12-4 and TRBJ2-7; 10 bases agree with TRBD1. J was trimmed by 3 bases and V by 6 bases; bases with no gene match: 5. The CDR3 is 14 residues long. The CDR3 here is CASSTGTGDYEQYF. The CDR3 DNA is TGTGCCAGCAGCACCGGGACAGGGGACTACGAGCAGTACTTC.